This T cell receptor (beta chain) derives from a study of identical twins. As for this clonotype: The antigen remains unidentified.

TCRdb itself ran the 5' RACE reads through MiXCR, one entry per CDR3 protein. The repertoire has roughly 720,000 distinct CDR3 sequences, roughly 18% of them found once; the top ten carry roughly 14%. Study results and limitations: A partial confounding effect on zero-insertion analyses could come from invariant MAIT and iNKT cells.

V was clipped by 5 bases and J by 1 base; unmatched bases: 4. There are 14 residues in the CDR3. Germline CDR1 reads LNHNV; CDR2 reads YYDKDF (reference sequence). These same records also appear under a second study, on T cells expressing NK-cell markers. From that second work: NKG2C+ dominant clonotypes from a handful of donors made up roughly 1.0-7.0% of CD8+ T cells. Similarly, these clonotypes led the CD3+CD56-NKG2C+ fraction as well in several donors. Certain NKG2C+ T cell clones were expanded, and their HCMV specificity remained unclear.

The receptor's source is a woman aged 18-29 years in good health. What was sequenced was PBMCs. V usage is TRBV15 and J usage is TRBJ1-1; TRBD1 aligns across 7 bases. The CDR3 DNA follows: TGTGCCACCAGCCACCGACAGGGGAACACTGAAGCTTTCTTT. This codes for CATSHRQGNTEAFF.